This paragraph covers one T cell receptor beta chain sequence. Its antigen remains unidentified. The ends were cut back, 1 base at V and 2 bases at J, with 10 bases in the middle. Germline CDR1 MDHEN, CDR2 SYDVKM. The CDR3 sequence is 15 residues long. This sample was included in a study of T cells after posttransplantation cyclophosphamide. Regarding the study as a whole: Recipient CMV seropositivity and CMV reactivation strongly tracked TRB clonality. Blood and skin or GI T cell repertoires showed limited TRB overlap. Donor-recipient repertoire similarity was low at 1-2 months, rising over year one.

Using immunoSEQ multiplex PCR, the repertoire was profiled, and TCRdb retains in-frame clones only, with some absent. The sample includes several thousand clones, approximately 68% of them seen just once. The receptor's source is a middle-aged man. The sample was memory CD8+ T cells sorted from blood. The chain joins TRBV28 to TRBJ2-3; the D gene is possibly TRBD1 (6 bases). In DNA, the CDR3 is TGTGCCAGCAGTTTATCAGGGGACCCCACAGATACGCAGTATTTT. Translated, it gives CASSLSGDPTDTQYF. Full variable domain (rest looked up from reference TRBV28 and TRBJ2-3): DVKVTQSSRYLVKRTGEKVFLECVQDMDHENMFWYRQDPGLGLRLIYFSYDVKMKEKGDIPEGYSVSREKKERFSLILESASTNQTSMYLCASSLSGDPTDTQYFGPGTRLTVL.